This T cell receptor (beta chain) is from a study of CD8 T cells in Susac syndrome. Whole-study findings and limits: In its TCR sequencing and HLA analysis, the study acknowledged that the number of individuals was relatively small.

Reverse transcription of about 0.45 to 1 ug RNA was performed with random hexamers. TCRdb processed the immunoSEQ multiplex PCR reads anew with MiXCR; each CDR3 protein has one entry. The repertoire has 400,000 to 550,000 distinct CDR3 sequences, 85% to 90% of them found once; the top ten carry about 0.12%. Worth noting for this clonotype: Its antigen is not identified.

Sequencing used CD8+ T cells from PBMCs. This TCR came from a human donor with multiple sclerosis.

As DNA, the CDR3 is TGTGCCAGCAGCCCACCCATGAGGGTTAGCTACGAGCAGTACTTC. Its protein product is CASSPPMRVSYEQYF. V gene TRBV7-9 combines with J gene TRBJ2-7, with D tentatively TRBD2 (5 bases). Between the trimmed V and J ends, which lost 5 bases and 3 bases, there was a span of 17 bases. Germline V gene sequence: CDR1 SEHNR, CDR2 FQNEAQ (reference sequence). The CDR3 totals 15 residues.